This entry lists 22 T cell receptor beta chains sequenced from one sample in a study of CD8 T cells in Susac syndrome. RNA totalling roughly 0.5 to 1 ug underwent reverse transcription with random hexamers. One entry per CDR3 protein, called by TCRdb with MiXCR from the immunoSEQ multiplex PCR reads. The sample shows about 180,000 distinct CDR3 sequences, just under 95% of them seen only once. What was sequenced was CD4+ T cells from PBMCs. The origin of the receptors is a human donor with Susac syndrome.

J is TRBJ2-5 and V is TRBV5-4, with D possibly being TRBD1 (6 bases). The CDR3 covers 13 residues. Germline V gene sequence: CDR1 SGHNT, CDR2 YYREEE (reference sequence). Trimming shortened V by 5 bases and J by 3 bases, and 11 bases separated the two germline ends. The CDR3: CASRLRTEETQYF. The CDR3 nucleotides are TGTGCCAGCAGGCTGCGGACAGAAGAGACCCAGTACTTC.

V gene TRBV12-1 combines with J gene TRBJ2-1; TRBD2 is the table's D call, not checked against the DNA. TRBV12-1 is a documented pseudogene. The length of the CDR3 is 17 residues. The DNA for the CDR3 is TGTGCCAGCAGCTCCCGACGGGCCTTCCTCCTCTACAATGAGCAGTTCTTC. This translates into CASSSRRAFLLYNEQFF.

The chain recombines TRBV30 with TRBJ2-5, with D unresolved. Trimming stripped 0 bases from V and 1 base from J, with 3 bases between. CDR1 and CDR2 (germline): GTSNPN, SVGIG (reference sequence). The CDR3 is 12 residues long. CDR3 nucleotide sequence: TGTGCCTGGAGTGTGTTCCAAGAGACCCAGTACTTC. It yields the protein CAWSVFQETQYF. The whole variable domain, filled in from reference TRBV30 and TRBJ2-5, reads SQTIHQWPATLVQPVGSPLSLECTVEGTSNPNLYWYRQAAGRGLQLLFYSVGIGQISSEVPQNLSASRPQDRQFILSSKKLLLSDSGFYLCAWSVFQETQYFGPGTRLLVL.

The rearrangement joins TRBV28 to TRBJ2-3; unclear D gene. Germline CDR1 MDHEN, CDR2 SYDVKM. There are 15 residues in the CDR3. V lost 2 bases and J 6 bases, leaving 15 bases between the germline ends. The DNA for the CDR3 is TGTGCCAGCAGTTTAGGATGGCCAAGGGTGGATACGCAGTATTTT. As protein: CASSLGWPRVDTQYF.

The rearrangement uses TRBV2 and TRBJ1-2; no clear D gene. The length of the CDR3 is 11 residues. Germline V gene sequence: CDR1 SNHLY, CDR2 FYNNEI. With 9 bases removed from V and 4 bases from J, the gap between germline ends came to 9 bases. CDR3 region: CASGRLYGYTF. CDR3 DNA: TGTGCCAGTGGACGGCTCTATGGCTACACCTTC.

The chain joins TRBV12-3 or TRBV12-4 to TRBJ2-1; 9 bases fit TRBD2. The CDR3 contains 15 residues. The trim removed 6 bases at V and 8 bases at J, leaving 11 bases unmatched. This chain's CDR3 is CASSPNLAGWYEQFF. CDR3 coding DNA: TGTGCCAGCAGCCCAAACCTAGCGGGGTGGTATGAGCAGTTCTTC.

V usage is TRBV29-1 and J usage is TRBJ1-2, with 8 bases identical to TRBD1. J lost 3 bases, V lost 4 bases, and 10 bases had no gene match. Germline V gene lookup returns CDR1 SQVTM and CDR2 ANQGSEA. CDR3 size: 15 residues. The CDR3 here is CSVVGTGGRDYGYTF. The CDR3 DNA is TGCAGCGTTGTTGGGACAGGTGGACGTGACTATGGCTACACCTTC. Drawing the rest from reference TRBV29-1 and TRBJ1-2, the complete variable domain is SAVISQKPSRDICQRGTSLTIQCQVDSQVTMMFWYRQQPGQSLTLIATANQGSEATYESGFVIDKFPISRPNLTFSTLTVSNMSPEDSSIYLCSVVGTGGRDYGYTFGSGTRLTVV.

The chain carries TRBV4-2 and TRBJ2-2; D is unresolved. Between the trimmed V and J ends, which lost 0 bases and 5 bases, there was a span of 10 bases. There are 15 residues in the CDR3. Germline V lookup: CDR1 LGHNA, CDR2 YNFKEQ. The CDR3 nucleotides are TGTGCCAGCAGCCAAGAGAACCCCACGACCGGGGAGCTGTTTTTT. It yields the protein CASSQENPTTGELFF.

This sequence joins TRBV27 and TRBJ1-1; weak D call: TRBD1 (6 bases). V lost 6 bases to trimming and J lost 4 bases, with 15 bases between them. This CDR3 has 14 residues. In germline, CDR1 is MNHEY, CDR2 SMNVEV (reference sequence). CDR3 residues: CASRKGEGGTEAFF. The CDR3 bases are TGTGCCAGCAGAAAGGGGGAGGGAGGCACTGAAGCTTTCTTT.

The V call is TRBV15, the J call TRBJ2-1, with TRBD1 matching over 11 bases. J gave up 5 bases and V 0 bases, and 12 bases lay outside the gene matches. Germline V gives CDR1 LNHNV, CDR2 YYDKDF (reference sequence). The CDR3 contains 19 residues. The CDR3 DNA reads TGTGCCACCAGCAGAGAGTTTGTAGGACAGGGGGCGCTTAACAATGAGCAGTTCTTC. Residues: CATSREFVGQGALNNEQFF. Complete variable domain (other parts from reference TRBV15 and TRBJ2-1): DAMVIQNPRYQVTQFGKPVTLSCSQTLNHNVMYWYQQKSSQAPKLLFHYYDKDFNNEADTPDNFQSRRPNTSFCFLDIRSPGLGDTAMYLCATSREFVGQGALNNEQFFGPGTRLTVL.

The chain joins TRBV30 to TRBJ1-2; a possible D gene is TRBD1 (6 bases). CDR1 and CDR2 from the germline V gene are GTSNPN and SVGIG (reference sequence). V lost 0 bases and J 8 bases, leaving 22 bases between the germline ends. The CDR3 spans 16 residues. The CDR3 bases are TGTGCCTGGAGTGTCCTATTGAACACGGGGGGCGGCGGCTACACCTTC. Translating it yields CAWSVLLNTGGGGYTF.

The chain carries TRBV4-1 and TRBJ2-5, with 9 bases lining up with TRBD2. This CDR3 has 17 amino acids. The ends lost 0 bases at V and 3 bases at J; junction bases unmatched: 8. In germline, CDR1 is MGHRA, CDR2 YSYEKL. For the CDR3, the DNA is TGCGCCAGCAGCCAAGACTCTGGAATAGCGGGAGAAGAGACCCAGTACTTC. Its translation: CASSQDSGIAGEETQYF.

V and J are TRBV10-3 and TRBJ1-2, with D perhaps matching TRBD1 (5 bases). Germline-derived CDR1 and CDR2 are ENHRY and SYGVKD. Trimming shortened V by 10 bases and J by 2 bases, and 11 bases separated the two germline ends. The CDR3 contains 12 residues. As DNA, the CDR3 is TGTGCCACGGGGACGGAGAACTATGGCTACACCTTC. Its translation: CATGTENYGYTF.

The chain links TRBV20-1 to TRBJ2-5, with 8 bases that match TRBD2. CDR3 length: 12 residues. Trimming took 5 bases from V and 7 from J; bases not matched to a gene: 6. CDR1 is DFQATT, CDR2 SNEGSKA, per germline (reference sequence). CDR3: CSALTSGWTQYF. DNA of the CDR3: TGCAGTGCTCTTACTAGCGGTTGGACCCAGTACTTC.

The chain uses TRBV12-3 or TRBV12-4 and TRBJ2-3, with D tentatively TRBD1 or TRBD2 (5 bases each). The CDR3 contains 16 residues. Trimming shortened V by 5 bases and J by 0 bases, and 15 bases separated the two germline ends. The CDR3, as DNA: TGTGCCAGCAGTGACTGGGACGGGCAAAGCACAGATACGCAGTATTTT. Translated: CASSDWDGQSTDTQYF.

The chain recombines TRBV7-9 with TRBJ2-2; no clear D gene. V lost 3 bases and J 2 bases, leaving 16 bases between the germline ends. The CDR3 totals 17 residues. Germline loops: CDR1 SEHNR, CDR2 FQNEAQ (reference sequence). The CDR3 loop is CASSFSVKRLNTGELFF. The CDR3 DNA reads as TGTGCCAGCAGCTTTTCAGTTAAAAGGCTTAACACCGGGGAGCTGTTTTTT.

This clonotype was detected only once. Its ends do not fully match the called genes, so a read error is possible. The chain has TRBV7-7 and TRBJ2-2, with 7 bases identical to TRBD1. Germline values: CDR1 SSHAT, CDR2 FNYEAQ (reference sequence). This CDR3 region has 16 residues. The CDR3 sequence: CASSLARTGNTGELFF. CDR3 nucleotides: TGTGCTAGCAGCTTAGCCCGGACAGGGAACACCGGGGAGCTGTTTTTT. The complete variable domain, with remaining parts taken from reference TRBV7-7 and TRBJ2-2, reads GAGVSQSPRYKVTKRGQDVTLRCDPISSHATLYWYQQALGQGPEFLTYFNYEAQPDKSGLPSDRFSAERPEGSISTLTIQRTEQRDSAMYRCASSLARTGNTGELFFGEGSRLTVL.

The V gene is TRBV12-3 or TRBV12-4, the J gene TRBJ2-3; D is possibly TRBD2 (5 bases). Between the trimmed V and J ends, which lost 8 bases and 1 base, there was a span of 10 bases. The CDR3 consists of 13 residues. Here the CDR3 reads CASLAGGTDTQYF. The CDR3 DNA sequence: TGTGCCAGCCTTGCCGGGGGCACAGATACGCAGTATTTT.

This chain uses TRBV27 with TRBJ2-7; tentative D call: TRBD2 (6 bases). Trimming took 5 bases from V and 5 from J, leaving 13 bases between them. The CDR3 runs to 13 residues. The germline CDR1 and CDR2 sequences are MNHEY and SMNVEV (reference sequence). The CDR3 region has the DNA TGTGCCAGCAGTCCGGAGGGGACCCACGAGCAGTACTTC. Translated: CASSPEGTHEQYF.

The chain employs TRBV6-2 or TRBV6-3 and TRBJ1-5, with D unresolved. Germline V CDR1 and CDR2: MNHEY, SVGEGT. V lost 5 bases and J lost 15, with 11 bases in between. The CDR3 spans 10 residues. The CDR3 DNA is TGTGCCAGCAGTAATGGTTCCCCGCATTTT. It encodes CASSNGSPHF.

The V gene is TRBV19, the J gene TRBJ1-5; D gene unclear. The CDR3 spans 17 residues. CDR1 and CDR2 from the germline V gene are LNHDA and SQIVND (reference sequence). The V end was cut by 1 base, the J end by 0 bases, with 13 bases between. The CDR3 region has the DNA TGTGCCAGTAGTATAGGAGCAGCGGGGTTTAGCAATCAGCCCCAGCATTTT. Translation gives CASSIGAAGFSNQPQHF. Using reference TRBV19 and TRBJ1-5 for the parts outside the CDR3, the full variable domain is DGGITQSPKYLFRKEGQNVTLSCEQNLNHDAMYWYRQDPGQGLRLIYYSQIVNDFQKGDIAEGYSVSREKKESFPLTVTSAQKNPTAFYLCASSIGAAGFSNQPQHFGDGTRLSIL.

V gene TRBV20-1 combines with J gene TRBJ2-3, with D unresolved. Trimming removed 6 bases from V and 2 bases from J, with 6 bases in between. Germline CDR1 DFQATT, CDR2 SNEGSKA (reference sequence). There are 11 residues in the CDR3. CDR3 nucleotides: TGCAGTGCATACATCACAGATACGCAGTATTTT. This codes for CSAYITDTQYF.